Detailed here is one TCR beta chain. Mismatch with germline at one junction end may stem from a read error. Uniform node negativity on CT and PET/CT characterised the cohort, and no patient had undergone prior chemotherapy or radiotherapy or presented other malignancies. Germline CDR1 MNHEY, CDR2 SVGAGI. CDR3 length: 17 amino acids. This sample is part of a study of prognosis after radiotherapy for stage I lung cancer. Study-level information: Median age was 74.5 years (53 to 84) among about 12 men and over five women.

Researchers used two-round multiplex PCR to amplify TCR beta CDR3 starting from genomic DNA. Specific primers for each TRBV and TRBJ gene were what first-round PCR used. MiXCR was run by TCRdb on the multiplex PCR reads, yielding one entry per CDR3 protein. The sample has about 35,000 distinct CDR3 sequences, around 35% seen once. The chain joins TRBV6-5 to TRBJ2-7; D possibly corresponds to TRBD2 (7 bases). The clonotype was recovered from a donor aged 50 or older with non-small cell lung cancer. The sequences come from PBMCs, collected before or after stereotactic body radiation therapy (not recorded which). This chain's CDR3 is CSSSYRVGSSGAYDQYF. Here the CDR3 DNA reads TGTTCCAGCAGTTACAGGGTCGGGTCTAGCGGAGCCTACGATCAGTACTTC.